Below are 3 T cell receptor beta chains sequenced from a single sample in a study of cytomegalovirus exposure and HLA in healthy donors. PCR amplification relied on 60 Vbeta primers (plus 13 Jbeta primers). Generated by immunoSEQ multiplex PCR, the TCRdb table keeps only in-frame clones and is missing some. The specimen's table records more than 45,000 clones. Sequencing was done on a sample of PBMCs. These TCRs come from a woman aged 55-75 years in good health and CMV-seropositive.

The chain has TRBV5-1 and TRBJ1-6; a possible D gene is TRBD1 (6 bases). Trimming stripped 4 bases from V and 10 bases from J, with 21 bases between. Germline loops: CDR1 SGHRS, CDR2 YFSETQ. The CDR3 is 16 residues long. The CDR3 loop reads CASSRAGRETGSPLHF. In nucleotides, the CDR3 is TGCGCCAGCAGCCGCGCTGGCAGGGAAACAGGGTCACCCCTCCACTTT.

The chain links TRBV27 to TRBJ2-7, with D possibly matching TRBD1 (6 bases). V was shortened by 3 bases and J by 4 bases, with 10 bases between the two germline ends. CDR1 MNHEY and CDR2 SMNVEV come from the germline V gene (reference sequence). The CDR3 sequence is 13 residues long. The CDR3 reads CASSLQGRYEQYF. CDR3 in DNA: TGTGCCAGCAGTTTGCAGGGGCGATACGAGCAGTACTTC.

The J gene is TRBJ1-3, the V gene TRBV9; 7 bases fit TRBD1. The germline CDR1 and CDR2 sequences are SGDLS and YYNGEE. This CDR3 comprises 16 residues. With 4 bases clipped from V and 0 bases from J, the junction kept 7 bases outside the gene matches. CDR3 protein: CASSPFTGDSGNTIYF. In DNA form, the CDR3 reads TGTGCCAGCAGCCCGTTTACAGGGGACTCTGGAAACACCATATATTTT. Based on the CDR3 plus reference TRBV9 and TRBJ1-3, the full variable domain is DSGVTQTPKHLITATGQRVTLRCSPRSGDLSVYWYQQSLDQGLQFLIQYYNGEERAKGNILERFSAQQFPDLHSELNLSSLELGDSALYFCASSPFTGDSGNTIYFGEGSWLTVV.